Presented here are 18 T cell receptor beta chains from one specimen sequenced in a study of cytomegalovirus exposure and HLA in healthy donors. PCR employed 60 Vbeta and 13 Jbeta primers. Here immunoSEQ multiplex PCR was the method, and the copy in TCRdb shows in-frame clones only, minus some. This repertoire shows 85,000 to 90,000 clones, 67% found once; its top ten account for under 2.5%. What was sequenced was PBMCs. These receptors were obtained from a man aged 30-40 years in good health and CMV-seronegative.

The chain has TRBV4-1 and TRBJ2-1; D not resolved. With 0 bases removed from V and 9 bases from J, the gap between germline ends came to 15 bases. Germline V CDR1 and CDR2: MGHRA, YSYEKL. The CDR3 contains 15 residues. In nucleotides, the CDR3 is TGCGCCAGCAGCCAAGATACAGTGGGTTACGGTGAGCAGTTCTTC. This gives the protein CASSQDTVGYGEQFF.

Only a few counts were recorded for this clone. Distinct nucleotide sequences in the sample also encode this CDR3. V and J are TRBV29-1 and TRBJ1-1, with 7 bases aligning to TRBD1. Trimming at V came to 4 bases and at J to 1 base, leaving 0 bases not matched to a gene. This CDR3 region has 12 residues. Germline assignment: CDR1 SQVTM and CDR2 ANQGSEA. This chain's CDR3 is CSVGQGNTEAFF. In DNA, the CDR3 is TGCAGCGTTGGACAGGGGAACACTGAAGCTTTCTTT.

This clone was recorded only once. The chain employs TRBV28 and TRBJ2-7; the match to TRBD1 covers 9 bases. Germline V gene lookup returns CDR1 MDHEN and CDR2 SYDVKM. This CDR3 region has 15 residues. The V gene end was trimmed by 5 bases and the J gene end by 5 bases; junction bases not matched to a gene: 10. The CDR3 sequence: CASSQTGTGSHEQYF. The CDR3, as DNA: TGTGCCAGCAGTCAGACCGGGACAGGGTCTCACGAGCAGTACTTC.

This chain links TRBV12-5 with TRBJ2-3, with D perhaps TRBD2 (6 bases). This CDR3 region has 16 residues. The germline V and J ends were trimmed by 2 bases and 5 bases, with 17 bases remaining between them. Germline V gene sequence: CDR1 LGHNT, CDR2 FRNRAP. The CDR3 spells CASGLMSTGEQDTQYF. CDR3 DNA: TGTGCTAGTGGTTTGATGTCGACGGGGGAACAAGATACGCAGTATTTT.

J is TRBJ2-5 and V is TRBV4-2, with unresolved D. The CDR3 is 15 residues long. The germline CDR1 and CDR2 sequences are LGHNA and YNFKEQ. Trimming shortened V by 3 bases and J by 4 bases, and 15 bases separated the two germline ends. In DNA, the CDR3 is TGTGCCAGCAGCCAGGTGCCGGCGGTCGGAGAGACCCAGTACTTC. This gives the protein CASSQVPAVGETQYF.

The CDR3: CASSSLTRGYEQYF. CDR3 nucleotides: TGTGCCAGCAGTTCCCTGACTAGGGGTTACGAGCAGTACTTC. This chain connects TRBV6-1 to TRBJ2-7; D may be TRBD2 (6 bases). V was clipped by 5 bases and J by 4 bases, with 15 bases between them. The CDR3 has 14 amino acids. CDR1 is MNHNS, CDR2 SASEGT, per germline.

J is TRBJ2-7 and V is TRBV9; TRBD1 matches 8 bases. The CDR3 covers 14 residues. V was pared by 3 bases and J by 2 bases, with 4 bases of the junction left unmatched. CDR1 is SGDLS and CDR2 is YYNGEE in the germline V gene. This CDR3 is CASSAGQGPYEQYF. The CDR3 DNA follows: TGTGCCAGCAGCGCCGGACAGGGACCCTACGAGCAGTACTTC.

J is TRBJ1-1 and V is TRBV6-5; the match to TRBD1 covers 7 bases. CDR3 length: 15 residues. V shed 4 bases and J 4 bases; nucleotides not matched to a gene: 9. Germline V gene data show CDR1 as MNHEY and CDR2 as SVGAGI. The CDR3 reads CASSFSGTVITEAFF. The CDR3 DNA reads TGTGCCAGCAGTTTCTCCGGGACAGTTATCACTGAAGCTTTCTTT.

CDR3 residues: CASSQGQAPASTDTQYF. The CDR3 DNA reads as TGTGCCAGCAGCCAAGGTCAGGCGCCCGCGAGCACAGATACGCAGTATTTT. The chain uses TRBV14 and TRBJ2-3; no definite D call. The germline V gene encodes CDR1 SGHDN and CDR2 FVKESK. V was clipped by 1 base and J by 0 bases, with 14 bases between them. The CDR3 is made up of 17 amino acids.

The gene calls are TRBV20-1 and TRBJ1-2; D is possibly TRBD1 (6 bases). This CDR3 spans 11 amino acids. V was shortened by 6 bases and J by 6 bases, with 11 bases between the two germline ends. The germline V gene has CDR1 DFQATT and CDR2 SNEGSKA (reference sequence). This CDR3 is CSAPRQDGYTF. The CDR3 region has the DNA TGCAGTGCACCCCGACAGGATGGCTACACCTTC.

This clone was seen more than once but under ten times. V and J are TRBV5-1 and TRBJ1-1; TRBD1 matches 8 bases. V trimming: 4 bases; J trimming: 1 base; junction bases outside the gene matches: 18. The CDR3 runs 19 residues. In germline, CDR1 is SGHRS, CDR2 YFSETQ. The CDR3 DNA follows: TGCGCCAGCAGCATCCGGGACAGGAGGAATAACGAACAGAACACTGAAGCTTTCTTT. Its protein product is CASSIRDRRNNEQNTEAFF.

V usage is TRBV4-2 and J usage is TRBJ2-6, with D possibly being TRBD1 (6 bases). Germline V lookup: CDR1 LGHNA, CDR2 YNFKEQ. The CDR3 extends over 19 amino acids. Trimming left V 0 bases short and J 0 bases short, with 15 bases between. The CDR3 coding sequence is TGTGCCAGCAGCCAAGACCCCCCAGGGGCGGCCTCTGGGGCCAACGTCCTGACTTTC. Its protein product is CASSQDPPGAASGANVLTF.

This clone was detected only a few times. The V and J genes are TRBV25-1 and TRBJ2-7; D possibly corresponds to TRBD1 (5 bases). Per the germline V gene, CDR1 is MGHDK and CDR2 is SYGVNS. This CDR3 has 18 amino acids. Trimming cost V 1 base and J 3 bases, with 22 bases left between them. The CDR3 DNA sequence: TGTGCCAGCAGTGAATCGGCCCCAACGGCAGGGCACTTCTACGAGCAGTACTTC. Translation: CASSESAPTAGHFYEQYF.

The genes are TRBV4-1 and TRBJ1-4; TRBD1 matches at 10 bases. The CDR3 is made up of 18 amino acids. The ends lost 1 base at V and 4 bases at J; junction bases unmatched: 9. Germline-derived CDR1 and CDR2 are MGHRA and YSYEKL. The CDR3 sequence is CASSQGQGAVAGNEKLFF. The CDR3 region has the DNA TGCGCCAGCAGCCAAGGACAGGGGGCGGTCGCCGGTAATGAAAAACTGTTTTTT.

This sequence joins TRBV5-1 and TRBJ2-5; D is possibly TRBD2 (6 bases). Germline CDR1 and CDR2: SGHRS and YFSETQ. The CDR3 has 14 residues. The ends were cut back, 4 bases at V and 2 bases at J, with 12 bases in the middle. The CDR3 loop is CASSADSGQETQYF. The DNA for the CDR3 is TGCGCCAGCAGCGCCGATAGCGGACAAGAGACCCAGTACTTC.

Details on this clone: Compared with germline, one end of the junction differs, possibly owing to a read error. The V and J genes are TRBV7-9 and TRBJ1-1; D is unclear. Germline loops: CDR1 SEHNR, CDR2 FQNEAQ (reference sequence). CDR3 length equals 12 residues. The DNA for the CDR3 is TGTGCCAGCAGCTTAGCGCAAACCTCTATCATTTTT. Its translation: CASSLAQTSIIF.

CDR3 protein: CASSQDTPVWSYGYTF. The CDR3 coding sequence is TGCGCCAGCAGCCAAGATACCCCTGTTTGGAGCTATGGCTACACCTTC. This sequence joins TRBV4-1 and TRBJ1-2; no clear D gene. Germline V gene lookup returns CDR1 MGHRA and CDR2 YSYEKL. Trimming took 0 bases from V and 4 from J, leaving 15 bases between them. The CDR3 totals 16 residues.

This clone is a singleton in its sample. The DNA for the CDR3 is TGTGCCAGCAGTTTTTGGAACAGGGCTTACGAGCAGTACTTC. Amino acid sequence: CASSFWNRAYEQYF. The rearrangement uses TRBV27 and TRBJ2-7; D may be TRBD1 (6 bases). The CDR3 loop spans 14 amino acids. V dropped 3 bases and J dropped 4 bases, with 13 bases sitting between them. Germline-derived CDR1 and CDR2 are MNHEY and SMNVEV (reference sequence).